Presented here are 14 T cell receptor beta chains from one specimen sequenced in a study of identical twins. TCRdb re-called the 5' RACE reads through MiXCR, storing one row per CDR3 protein. The sample lists around 1.7 million distinct CDR3 sequences; 25% to 35% were seen once. Sequencing used cord blood. These receptors came from a newborn girl in good health.

The J gene is TRBJ2-5, the V gene TRBV15; 9 positions match TRBD1. The J call may be faulty, since TRBJ2-7 better matches the DNA end. The CDR3 spans 15 residues. Germline CDR1 reads LNHNV; CDR2 reads YYDKDF (reference sequence). The CDR3 DNA reads TGTGCCACCAGCAGAGACCGGGACAGGGTTGTCGAGCAGTACTTC. Its protein product is CATSRDRDRVVEQYF.

This clonotype appeared a few times. V is TRBV4-2 and J is TRBJ2-1; D could derive from TRBD1 or TRBD2 (5 bases each). Germline V CDR1 and CDR2: LGHNA, YNFKEQ. The CDR3 contains 16 residues. V lost 4 bases and J lost 12, with 25 bases in between. The CDR3 sequence is CASSPIRGDVSGGQFF. In DNA, the CDR3 is TGTGCCAGCAGCCCGATTAGGGGAGATGTTTCAGGCGGGCAGTTCTTC.

This clonotype has just a few counts. This chain connects TRBV20-1 to TRBJ1-5; D is unclear. There are 13 residues in the CDR3. CDR1 is DFQATT, CDR2 SNEGSKA, per germline (reference sequence). The V gene lost 5 bases and the J gene lost 4 bases, with 12 bases spanning the gap. The CDR3, as DNA: TGCAGTGCTCGCCTCGACAAAAATCAGCCCCAGCATTTT. Its translation is CSARLDKNQPQHF.

The rearrangement joins TRBV20-1 to TRBJ1-5, with 9 bases aligning to TRBD1. CDR1 DFQATT and CDR2 SNEGSKA come from the germline V gene (reference sequence). The CDR3 contains 18 residues. The V and J ends lost 6 bases and 0 bases, in that order; junction bases with no gene match: 15. The CDR3 nucleotides read TGCAGTGCGCACACGGGACAGGGACCTTATCTTAGCAATCAGCCCCAGCATTTT. It yields the protein CSAHTGQGPYLSNQPQHF.

The gene calls are TRBV10-3 and TRBJ2-1, with 7 bases lining up with TRBD2. CDR3 length: 21 amino acids. CDR1 and CDR2 (germline): ENHRY, SYGVKD. J was trimmed by 0 bases and V by 0 bases; bases with no gene match: 17. CDR3 nucleotides: TGTGCCATCAGTGAGTCGGGGTCGGGACTAAGTCGGCAAAGCTCCTACAATGAGCAGTTCTTC. Its translation: CAISESGSGLSRQSSYNEQFF.

This clonotype was seen once. This chain links TRBV7-9 with TRBJ1-2, with 7 bases matching TRBD1. Germline CDR1 SEHNR, CDR2 FQNEAQ (reference sequence). The CDR3 covers 14 residues. J lost 7 bases, V lost 4 bases, and 9 bases had no gene match. The CDR3 nucleotides are TGTGCCAGCAGCTACGGGACAGTGAGGGGTGGCTACACCTTC. Amino acids: CASSYGTVRGGYTF.

The V call is TRBV20-1, the J call TRBJ2-4, with 14 bases that match TRBD2. V was pared by 0 bases and J by 2 bases, with 9 bases of the junction left unmatched. Germline CDR1 is DFQATT and CDR2 is SNEGSKA (reference sequence). The CDR3 spans 19 residues. The DNA for the CDR3 is TGCAGTGCTAGAGATTTCGGGACTAGCGGGAGTGTGACCAAAAACATTCAGTACTTC. This sequence encodes CSARDFGTSGSVTKNIQYF.

This clonotype was detected a few times. The V and J genes are TRBV14 and TRBJ2-3; D remains ambiguous. In germline, CDR1 is SGHDN, CDR2 FVKESK. The CDR3 has 15 residues. Deletions cut 4 bases from V and 6 bases from J, with 17 bases between. In nucleotides, the CDR3 is TGTGCCAGCAGCCGACTTCCGGGCCCCTGGGATACGCAGTATTTT. Its translation: CASSRLPGPWDTQYF.

In its sample, this clonotype was seen a few times. CDR3 DNA sequence: TGTGCCAGCAGCCAAGGGGTTTTAGTAGCGGGGGGAGCGAACATTCAGTACTTC. Residues: CASSQGVLVAGGANIQYF. This chain joins TRBV3-1 and TRBJ2-5, with 10 bases aligning to TRBD2. The J call is uncertain, as TRBJ2-4 better fits the DNA end. This CDR3 spans 18 amino acids. Per the germline V gene, CDR1 is LGHDT and CDR2 is YNNKEL (reference sequence).

The V and J genes are TRBV6-5 and TRBJ2-7, with 9 nucleotides matching TRBD1. Unmatched junction bases numbered 9, after V lost 4 bases and J lost 2 bases. The CDR3 consists of 16 residues. Per germline, CDR1 MNHEY and CDR2 SVGAGI. The CDR3 spells CASSSPGQGYPYEQYF. CDR3 nucleotide sequence: TGTGCCAGCAGTTCCCCCGGACAGGGGTATCCCTACGAGCAGTACTTC.

Regarding this clonotype: A much larger clone is a single base away; this may be a read error. CDR3 coding DNA: TGTGCCATCAGTGGGACAGGGGACAATCAGCCCCAGCATTTT. Translated: CAISGTGDNQPQHF. The rearrangement links TRBV10-3 to TRBJ1-5; the match to TRBD1 covers 9 bases. V gave up 4 bases and J gave up 3 bases; unmatched junction bases: 1. This CDR3 is built from 14 residues. CDR1 is ENHRY and CDR2 is SYGVKD in the germline V gene.

This clonotype was found a few times. V and J are TRBV5-1 and TRBJ2-1; D could derive from TRBD1 or TRBD2 (5 bases each). With 4 bases removed from V and 5 bases from J, the gap between germline ends came to 16 bases. The CDR3 contains 15 residues. Germline assignment: CDR1 SGHRS and CDR2 YFSETQ. In DNA, the CDR3 is TGCGCCAGCAGCCCGAGGGGTATCCACAACAATGAGCAGTTCTTC. It specifies CASSPRGIHNNEQFF.

This clonotype was detected only a few times. J is TRBJ2-1 and V is TRBV20-1; 11 bases are a match to TRBD2. Germline V CDR1 and CDR2: DFQATT, SNEGSKA (reference sequence). The CDR3 consists of 14 residues. V gave up 4 bases and J gave up 9 bases; unmatched junction bases: 8. CDR3 in DNA: TGCAGTGCTAAAAGACTAGCGGGAACCCCTGAGCAGTTCTTC. The encoded protein is CSAKRLAGTPEQFF.

The chain uses TRBV7-8 and TRBJ2-1; D may be TRBD2 (6 bases). Germline-derived CDR1 and CDR2 are SGHVS and FQNEAQ. The CDR3 has 14 amino acids. The V end lost 2 bases, the J end lost 5 bases, and 10 bases lay between the germline ends. CDR3 protein: CASSLILADNEQFF. CDR3 nucleotides: TGTGCCAGCAGCTTAATATTAGCGGACAATGAGCAGTTCTTC. The full variable domain, rest sourced from reference TRBV7-8 and TRBJ2-1, is GAGVSQSPRYKVAKRGQDVALRCDPISGHVSLFWYQQALGQGPEFLTYFQNEAQLDKSGLPSDRFFAERPEGSVSTLKIQRTQQEDSAVYLCASSLILADNEQFFGPGTRLTVL.